This T cell receptor beta chain appears in the sequencing data of a study of T cells in Graves' hyperthyroidism and ophthalmopathy. Amplification of TCR beta CDR3 regions was performed using RNA transcripts as template. Carried out on the TCR CDR3, a first-round RT-PCR used the HTBI primer set. TCRdb independently ran MiXCR on the multiplex PCR reads; one entry per CDR3 protein. Of approximately 620,000 distinct CDR3 sequences listed, 16% are singletons. This sequence was found in a woman aged 40-49 years with Graves' ophthalmopathy. The sample comprised blood.

In DNA, the CDR3 is TGTGCCAGCAGTTTTCAAACAGTTAATCAGCCCCAGCATTTT. This codes for CASSFQTVNQPQHF. The chain has TRBV28 and TRBJ1-5; D not resolved. Germline CDR1 MDHEN, CDR2 SYDVKM. Trimming pared 3 bases from V and 4 bases from J, leaving 10 bases between. The CDR3 consists of 14 residues.